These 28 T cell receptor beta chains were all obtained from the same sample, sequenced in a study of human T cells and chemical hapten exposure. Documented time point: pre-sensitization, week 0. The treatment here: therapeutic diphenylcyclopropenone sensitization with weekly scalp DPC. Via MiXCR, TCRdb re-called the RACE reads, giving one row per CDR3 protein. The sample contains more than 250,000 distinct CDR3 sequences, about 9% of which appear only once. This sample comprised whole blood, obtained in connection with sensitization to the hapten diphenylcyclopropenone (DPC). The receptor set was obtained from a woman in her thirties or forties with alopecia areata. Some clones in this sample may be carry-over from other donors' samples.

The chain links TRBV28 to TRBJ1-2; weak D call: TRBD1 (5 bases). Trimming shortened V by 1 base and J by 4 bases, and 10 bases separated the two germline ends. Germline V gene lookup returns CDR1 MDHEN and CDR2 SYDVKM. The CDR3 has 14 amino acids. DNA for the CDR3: TGTGCCAGCAGTTTATCCGGGGGTGCCTATGGCTACACCTTC. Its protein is CASSLSGGAYGYTF.

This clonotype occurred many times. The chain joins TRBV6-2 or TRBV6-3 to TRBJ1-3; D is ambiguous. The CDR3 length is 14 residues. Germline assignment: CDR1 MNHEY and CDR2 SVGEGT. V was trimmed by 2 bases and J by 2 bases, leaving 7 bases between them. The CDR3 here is CASSYKGTGNTIYF. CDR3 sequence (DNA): TGTGCCAGCAGTTACAAGGGAACTGGAAACACCATATATTTT.

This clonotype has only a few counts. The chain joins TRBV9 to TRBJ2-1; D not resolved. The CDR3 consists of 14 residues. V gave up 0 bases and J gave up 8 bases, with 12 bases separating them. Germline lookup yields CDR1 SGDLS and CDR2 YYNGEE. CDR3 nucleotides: TGTGCCAGCAGCGTAGGGCTCCGTAGGGATGAGCAGTTCTTC. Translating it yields CASSVGLRRDEQFF.

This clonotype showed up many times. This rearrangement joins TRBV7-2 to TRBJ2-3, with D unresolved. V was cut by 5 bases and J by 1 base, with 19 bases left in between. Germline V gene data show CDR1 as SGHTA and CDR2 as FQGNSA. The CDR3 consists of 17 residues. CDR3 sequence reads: CASSTSRLSGGTDTQYF. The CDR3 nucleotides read TGTGCCAGCAGCACAAGTAGGCTCTCTGGAGGCACAGATACGCAGTATTTT.

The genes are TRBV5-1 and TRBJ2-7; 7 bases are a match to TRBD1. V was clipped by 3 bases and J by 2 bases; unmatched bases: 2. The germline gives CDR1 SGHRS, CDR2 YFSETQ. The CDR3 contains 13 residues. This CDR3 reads CASSWDSTYEQYF. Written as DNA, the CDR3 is TGCGCCAGCAGCTGGGACAGTACCTACGAGCAGTACTTC. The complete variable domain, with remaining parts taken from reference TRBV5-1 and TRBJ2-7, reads KAGVTQTPRYLIKTRGQQVTLSCSPISGHRSVSWYQQTPGQGLQFLFEYFSETQRNKGNFPGRFSGRQFSNSRSEMNVSTLELGDSALYLCASSWDSTYEQYFGPGTRLTVT.

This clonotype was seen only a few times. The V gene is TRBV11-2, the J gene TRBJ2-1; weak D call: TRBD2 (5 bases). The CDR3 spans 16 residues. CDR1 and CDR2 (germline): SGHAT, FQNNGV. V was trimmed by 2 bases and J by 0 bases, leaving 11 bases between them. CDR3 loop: CASSLRADASYNEQFF. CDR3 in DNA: TGTGCCAGCAGCTTAAGAGCGGACGCCTCCTACAATGAGCAGTTCTTC. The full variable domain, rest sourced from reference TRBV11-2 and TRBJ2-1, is EAGVAQSPRYKIIEKRQSVAFWCNPISGHATLYWYQQILGQGPKLLIQFQNNGVVDDSQLPKDRFSAERLKGVDSTLKIQPAKLEDSAVYLCASSLRADASYNEQFFGPGTRLTVL.

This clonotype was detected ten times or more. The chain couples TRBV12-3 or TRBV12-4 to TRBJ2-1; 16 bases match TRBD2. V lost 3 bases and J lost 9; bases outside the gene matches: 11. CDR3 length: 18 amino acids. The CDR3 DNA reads TGTGCCAGCAGTTTTTATTCGGGGACTAGCGGGAGGGGTGCTGAGCAGTTCTTC. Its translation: CASSFYSGTSGRGAEQFF.

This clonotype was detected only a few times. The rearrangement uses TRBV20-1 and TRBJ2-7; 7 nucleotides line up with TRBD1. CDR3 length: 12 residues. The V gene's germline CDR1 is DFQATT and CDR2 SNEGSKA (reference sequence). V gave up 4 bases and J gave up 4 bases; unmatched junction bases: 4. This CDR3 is CSAKRQGYEQYF. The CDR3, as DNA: TGCAGTGCTAAAAGACAGGGTTACGAGCAGTACTTC.

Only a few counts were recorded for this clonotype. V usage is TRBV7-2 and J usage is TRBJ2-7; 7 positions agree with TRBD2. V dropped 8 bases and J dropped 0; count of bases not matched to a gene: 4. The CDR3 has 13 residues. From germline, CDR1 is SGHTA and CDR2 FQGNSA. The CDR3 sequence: CASAPGGSYEQYF. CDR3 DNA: TGTGCCAGCGCCCCGGGGGGCTCCTACGAGCAGTACTTC.

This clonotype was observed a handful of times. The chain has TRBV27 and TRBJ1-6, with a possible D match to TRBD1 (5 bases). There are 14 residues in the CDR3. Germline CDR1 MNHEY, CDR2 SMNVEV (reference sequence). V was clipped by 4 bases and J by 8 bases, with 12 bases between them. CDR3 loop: CASSSPGAYSPLHF. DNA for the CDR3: TGTGCCAGCAGTTCCCCCGGGGCTTATTCACCCCTCCACTTT.

Here the CDR3 DNA reads TGTGCCACCTCAGACAGGCCGGTGGAATCTGGGGCCAACGTCCTGACTTTC. This gives the protein CATSDRPVESGANVLTF. The chain combines TRBV10-3 with TRBJ2-6; perhaps TRBD1 as D (6 bases). Germline CDR1 reads ENHRY; CDR2 reads SYGVKD. There are 17 residues in the CDR3. V was clipped by 10 bases and J by 1 base, with 20 bases between them.

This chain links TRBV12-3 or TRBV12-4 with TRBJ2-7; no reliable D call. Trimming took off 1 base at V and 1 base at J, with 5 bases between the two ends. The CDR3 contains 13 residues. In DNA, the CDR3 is TGTGCCAGCAGTTTAGGGTATTCCTACGAGCAGTACTTC. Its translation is CASSLGYSYEQYF.

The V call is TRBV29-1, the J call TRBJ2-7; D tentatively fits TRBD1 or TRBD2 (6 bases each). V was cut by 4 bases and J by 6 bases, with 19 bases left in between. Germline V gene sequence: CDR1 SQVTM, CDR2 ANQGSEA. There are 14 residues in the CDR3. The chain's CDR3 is CSVASVQGLAEQYF. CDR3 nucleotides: TGCAGCGTTGCTTCGGTACAGGGACTCGCCGAGCAGTACTTC.

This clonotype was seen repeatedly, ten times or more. The CDR3 DNA follows: TGTGCCAGCAGCAAACTCGTATCGAATGAAAAACTGTTTTTT. Amino acid sequence: CASSKLVSNEKLFF. The chain uses TRBV11-2 and TRBJ1-4; D is ambiguous. V dropped 5 bases and J dropped 5 bases, with 12 bases sitting between them. Germline assignment: CDR1 SGHAT and CDR2 FQNNGV. The CDR3 extends over 14 amino acids. The whole variable domain, remainder taken from reference TRBV11-2 and TRBJ1-4, is EAGVAQSPRYKIIEKRQSVAFWCNPISGHATLYWYQQILGQGPKLLIQFQNNGVVDDSQLPKDRFSAERLKGVDSTLKIQPAKLEDSAVYLCASSKLVSNEKLFFGSGTQLSVL.

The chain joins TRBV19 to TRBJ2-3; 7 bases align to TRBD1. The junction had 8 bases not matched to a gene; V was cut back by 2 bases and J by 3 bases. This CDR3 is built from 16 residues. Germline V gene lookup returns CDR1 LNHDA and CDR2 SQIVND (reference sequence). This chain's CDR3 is CASSIPTGRITDTQYF. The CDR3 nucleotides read TGTGCCAGTAGTATACCGACAGGGCGGATTACAGATACGCAGTATTTT.

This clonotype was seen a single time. CDR3 region: CATSRDLAASYNEQFF. The CDR3 coding sequence is TGTGCCACCAGCAGAGATCTAGCCGCCTCCTACAATGAGCAGTTCTTC. This chain uses TRBV15 with TRBJ2-1; D may be TRBD2 (5 bases). The V and J ends lost 0 bases and 0 bases respectively, with 9 bases between them. The CDR3 is 16 amino acids. Germline loops: CDR1 LNHNV, CDR2 YYDKDF (reference sequence).

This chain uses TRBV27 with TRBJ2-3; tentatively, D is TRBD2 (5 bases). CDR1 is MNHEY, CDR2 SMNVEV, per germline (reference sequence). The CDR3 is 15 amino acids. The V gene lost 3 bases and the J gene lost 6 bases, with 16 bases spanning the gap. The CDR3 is CASSFTGLPGDTQYF. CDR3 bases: TGTGCCAGCAGTTTTACCGGACTCCCAGGCGATACGCAGTATTTT.

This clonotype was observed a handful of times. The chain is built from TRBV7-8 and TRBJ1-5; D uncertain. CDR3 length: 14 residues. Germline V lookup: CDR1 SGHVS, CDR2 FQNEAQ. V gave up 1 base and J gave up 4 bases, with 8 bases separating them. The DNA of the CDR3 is TGTGCCAGCAGCTTAGGGACCCTAAATCAGCCCCAGCATTTT. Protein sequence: CASSLGTLNQPQHF.

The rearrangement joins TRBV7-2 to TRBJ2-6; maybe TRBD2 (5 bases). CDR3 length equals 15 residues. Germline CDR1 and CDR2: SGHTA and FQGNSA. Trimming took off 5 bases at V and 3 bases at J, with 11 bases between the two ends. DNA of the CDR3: TGTGCCAGCAGCATTACTAGTGGTGGGGCCAACGTCCTGACTTTC. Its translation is CASSITSGGANVLTF.

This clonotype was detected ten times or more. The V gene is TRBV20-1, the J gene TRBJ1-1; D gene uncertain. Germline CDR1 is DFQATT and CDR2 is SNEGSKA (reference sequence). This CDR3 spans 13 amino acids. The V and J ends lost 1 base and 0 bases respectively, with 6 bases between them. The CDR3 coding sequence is TGCAGTGCTAGAGGCTTGGTGAACACTGAAGCTTTCTTT. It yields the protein CSARGLVNTEAFF.

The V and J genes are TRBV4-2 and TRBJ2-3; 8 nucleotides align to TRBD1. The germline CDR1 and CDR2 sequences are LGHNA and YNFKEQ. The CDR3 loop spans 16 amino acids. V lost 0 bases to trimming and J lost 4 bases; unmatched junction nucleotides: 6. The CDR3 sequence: CASSQDLGRGPDTQYF. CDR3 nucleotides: TGTGCCAGCAGCCAAGATCTCGGCAGGGGGCCAGATACGCAGTATTTT.

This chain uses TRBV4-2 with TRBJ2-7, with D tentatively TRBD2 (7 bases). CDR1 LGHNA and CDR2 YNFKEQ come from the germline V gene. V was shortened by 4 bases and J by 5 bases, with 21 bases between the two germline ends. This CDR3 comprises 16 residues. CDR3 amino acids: CASSPRRGRNSDEQYF. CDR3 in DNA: TGTGCCAGCAGCCCCCGGCGGGGGCGGAATTCGGACGAGCAGTACTTC.

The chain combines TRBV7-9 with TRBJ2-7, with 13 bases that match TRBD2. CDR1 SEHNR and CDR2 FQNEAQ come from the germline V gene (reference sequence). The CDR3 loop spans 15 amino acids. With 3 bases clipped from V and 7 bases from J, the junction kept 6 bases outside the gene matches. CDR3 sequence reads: CASSFWTSGSGEQYF. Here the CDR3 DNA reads TGTGCCAGCAGCTTCTGGACTAGCGGGAGTGGGGAGCAGTACTTC. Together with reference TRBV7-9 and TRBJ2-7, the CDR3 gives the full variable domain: DTGVSQNPRHKITKRGQNVTFRCDPISEHNRLYWYRQTLGQGPEFLTYFQNEAQLEKSRLLSDRFSAERPKGSFSTLEIQRTEQGDSAMYLCASSFWTSGSGEQYFGPGTRLTVT.

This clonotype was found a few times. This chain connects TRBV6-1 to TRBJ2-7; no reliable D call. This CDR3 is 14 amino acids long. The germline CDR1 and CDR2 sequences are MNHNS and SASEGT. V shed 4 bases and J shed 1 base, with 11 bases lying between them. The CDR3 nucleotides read TGTGCCAGCAGTGCCGAGGCCTGGTCCTACGAGCAGTACTTC. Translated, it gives CASSAEAWSYEQYF.

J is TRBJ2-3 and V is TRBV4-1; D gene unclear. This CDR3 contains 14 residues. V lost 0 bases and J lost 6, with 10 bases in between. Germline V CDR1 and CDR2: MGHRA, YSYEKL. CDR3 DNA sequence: TGCGCCAGCAGCCAAGAACCCCAGTCCGATACGCAGTATTTT. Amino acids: CASSQEPQSDTQYF.

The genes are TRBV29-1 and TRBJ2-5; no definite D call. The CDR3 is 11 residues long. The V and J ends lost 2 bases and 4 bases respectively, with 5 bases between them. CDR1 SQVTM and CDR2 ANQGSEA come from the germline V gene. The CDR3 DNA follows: TGCAGCGTTGAACCCGGAGAGACCCAGTACTTC. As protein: CSVEPGETQYF. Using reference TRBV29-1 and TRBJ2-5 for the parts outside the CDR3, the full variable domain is SAVISQKPSRDICQRGTSLTIQCQVDSQVTMMFWYRQQPGQSLTLIATANQGSEATYESGFVIDKFPISRPNLTFSTLTVSNMSPEDSSIYLCSVEPGETQYFGPGTRLLVL.

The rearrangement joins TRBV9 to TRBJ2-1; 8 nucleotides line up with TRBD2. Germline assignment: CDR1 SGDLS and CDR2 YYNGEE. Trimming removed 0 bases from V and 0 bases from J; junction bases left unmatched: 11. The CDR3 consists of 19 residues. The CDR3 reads CASSVGSSGSSPSYNEQFF. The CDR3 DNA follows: TGTGCCAGCAGCGTAGGTTCGAGCGGGAGCTCCCCCTCCTACAATGAGCAGTTCTTC. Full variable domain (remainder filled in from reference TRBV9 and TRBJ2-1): DSGVTQTPKHLITATGQRVTLRCSPRSGDLSVYWYQQSLDQGLQFLIQYYNGEERAKGNILERFSAQQFPDLHSELNLSSLELGDSALYFCASSVGSSGSSPSYNEQFFGPGTRLTVL.

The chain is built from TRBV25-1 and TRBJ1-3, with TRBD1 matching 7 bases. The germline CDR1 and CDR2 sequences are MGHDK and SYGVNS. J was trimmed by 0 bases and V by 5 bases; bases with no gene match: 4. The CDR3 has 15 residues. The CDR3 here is CASSHQGGSGNTIYF. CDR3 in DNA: TGTGCCAGCAGTCACCAGGGGGGCTCTGGAAACACCATATATTTT.